Listed here are 21 T cell receptor beta chains from one sample, sequenced in a study of neurological immune-mediated disorders (dated by TCRdb to between 2018 and 2020). Receptor amplification or capture employed 5' RACE. TCRdb lists the instrument as Illumina HiSeq 2500. Starting from the raw public reads, TCRdb applied fastp trimming at Q25, assembled clones with MiXCR and retained in-frame beta chains. Each entry is one CDR3 protein sequence, shown with its most common DNA and genes. The table for this sample lists 25,000 to 35,000 distinct CDR3 sequences; 20% to 25% of them were counted only once. The ten largest make up 16% of the sample. The sample comprised PBMCs. The receptors derive from an older woman in good health.

The V gene is TRBV5-1, the J gene TRBJ2-1; TRBD2 agrees at 8 bases. The germline V gene encodes CDR1 SGHRS and CDR2 YFSETQ. The junction had 8 bases not matched to a gene; V was cut back by 4 bases and J by 8 bases. This CDR3 has 14 residues. The CDR3 sequence is CASSRAGVRDEQFF. For the CDR3, the DNA is TGCGCCAGCAGCCGAGCGGGAGTGAGGGATGAGCAGTTCTTC.

This clonotype was found many times. The CDR3 is CASSQGTGSNEKLFF. The CDR3 DNA reads TGCGCCAGCAGCCAAGGGACAGGGTCTAATGAAAAACTGTTTTTT. The rearrangement uses TRBV4-3 and TRBJ1-4, with TRBD1 matching 8 bases. With V trimmed by 1 base and J by 3 bases, 1 base remained unmatched. Looked up from germline, CDR1 is LGHNA and CDR2 is YSLEER. CDR3 length: 15 residues.

This clonotype was recorded at least ten times. The chain has TRBV13 and TRBJ2-1; D remains ambiguous. The germline CDR1 and CDR2 sequences are PRHDT and FYEKMQ (reference sequence). The CDR3 runs 15 residues. V shed 3 bases and J shed 0 bases, with 9 bases lying between them. CDR3 region: CASSFKASSYNEQFF. The CDR3 coding sequence is TGTGCCAGCAGCTTCAAGGCGAGCTCCTACAATGAGCAGTTCTTC.

This clonotype was detected ten times or more. This chain uses TRBV20-1 with TRBJ2-3, with D hard to call. Germline values: CDR1 DFQATT, CDR2 SNEGSKA (reference sequence). Trimming pared 8 bases from V and 1 base from J, leaving 16 bases between. This CDR3 region has 14 residues. In nucleotides, the CDR3 is TGCAGTCAACCCGAAAGGGCCCGCACAGATACGCAGTATTTT. It encodes CSQPERARTDTQYF.

This clonotype appeared many times. The chain joins TRBV7-6 to TRBJ2-2; D is unresolved. The CDR3 is 12 amino acids. The V gene lost 5 bases and the J gene lost 6 bases, with 7 bases spanning the gap. The V gene's germline CDR1 is SGHVS and CDR2 FNYEAQ. CDR3 sequence: CASSHGAGELFF. In nucleotides, the CDR3 is TGTGCCAGCAGCCACGGCGCCGGGGAGCTGTTTTTT.

This clonotype was seen a few times. V gene TRBV12-2 combines with J gene TRBJ1-5; TRBD1 is the table's D call, not checked against the DNA. TRBV12-2 is recorded as a pseudogene. The CDR3 totals 18 residues. CDR3 in DNA: TGTGCAAGTCGCTTAGCGGGCAGGGGGCGATATAGCAATCAGCCCCAGCATTTT. Protein: CASRLAGRGRYSNQPQHF.

This clonotype was seen at least ten times. The CDR3 nucleotides read TGCAGCGGGACCGGGAGCTCCTACGAGCAGTACTTC. It translates to CSGTGSSYEQYF. This sequence joins TRBV29-1 and TRBJ2-7, with TRBD2 as a possible D gene (6 bases). There are 12 residues in the CDR3. Germline-derived CDR1 and CDR2 are SQVTM and ANQGSEA. The V end lost 7 bases, the J end lost 0 bases, and 10 bases lay between the germline ends.

This clonotype has ten or more counts. V and J are TRBV5-5 and TRBJ1-2; D remains ambiguous. This CDR3 is 11 amino acids long. CDR1 and CDR2 (germline): SGHKS, YYEKEE (reference sequence). Trimming stripped 4 bases from V and 4 bases from J, with 5 bases between. CDR3 sequence: CASSTTYGYTF. In DNA, the CDR3 is TGTGCCAGCAGCACCACCTATGGCTACACCTTC. The whole variable domain, remainder taken from reference TRBV5-5 and TRBJ1-2, is DAGVTQSPTHLIKTRGQQVTLRCSPISGHKSVSWYQQVLGQGPQFIFQYYEKEERGRGNFPDRFSARQFPNYSSELNVNALLLGDSALYLCASSTTYGYTFGSGTRLTVV.

This clonotype was found many times. The chain uses TRBV7-2 and TRBJ1-5, with 8 positions matching TRBD1. Trimming took 5 bases from V and 1 from J; bases not matched to a gene: 10. CDR1 and CDR2 from the germline V gene are SGHTA and FQGNSA. The CDR3 consists of 17 residues. CDR3 sequence reads: CASSRTGSSLSNQPQHF. Written as DNA, the CDR3 is TGTGCCAGCAGCCGGACAGGGTCATCTTTGAGCAATCAGCCCCAGCATTTT.

This clonotype was seen many times. V and J are TRBV29-1 and TRBJ2-5, with TRBD2 matching 7 bases. The CDR3 covers 12 residues. The junction had 3 bases not matched to a gene; V was cut back by 6 bases and J by 2 bases. Germline CDR1 SQVTM, CDR2 ANQGSEA. The CDR3 coding sequence is TGCAGCGTCGTAGCGGGTCAAGAGACCCAGTACTTC. It codes for CSVVAGQETQYF.

This clonotype was observed many times. The chain uses TRBV7-2 and TRBJ2-7, with D possibly being TRBD1 (5 bases). V shed 5 bases and J shed 3 bases, with 11 bases lying between them. The germline gives CDR1 SGHTA, CDR2 FQGNSA. The CDR3 runs 13 residues. CDR3 coding DNA: TGTGCCAGCAGCCTACAGGTTCTCTACGAGCAGTACTTC. This translates into CASSLQVLYEQYF.

There are many counts of this clonotype. In DNA form, the CDR3 reads TGTGCCAGCAGCGCGGGGGGCCTCGATACGCAGTATTTT. Its protein is CASSAGGLDTQYF. The rearrangement links TRBV7-2 to TRBJ2-3; 8 bases match TRBD2. V lost 5 bases and J lost 6; bases outside the gene matches: 4. CDR3 length equals 13 residues. Germline values: CDR1 SGHTA, CDR2 FQGNSA.

This clonotype was seen repeatedly, ten times or more. The V and J genes are TRBV6-2 or TRBV6-3 and TRBJ1-3; D might be TRBD1 (6 bases). Germline V gene lookup returns CDR1 MNHEY and CDR2 SVGEGT. V dropped 5 bases and J dropped 0 bases, with 14 bases sitting between them. The CDR3 has 16 residues. CDR3 amino acids: CASSPGQSSSGNTIYF. The CDR3, as DNA: TGTGCCAGCAGTCCCGGACAGTCGAGCTCTGGAAACACCATATATTTT.

This clonotype has ten or more counts. The chain has TRBV5-1 and TRBJ2-1, with TRBD2 matching 13 bases. The trim removed 4 bases at V and 3 bases at J, leaving 7 bases unmatched. The CDR3 has 17 residues. Germline values: CDR1 SGHRS, CDR2 YFSETQ. The chain's CDR3 is CASSIGLAGAVYNEQFF. Here the CDR3 DNA reads TGCGCCAGCAGCATTGGACTAGCGGGAGCTGTCTACAATGAGCAGTTCTTC.

A word on this clonotype: At one boundary the junction diverges from the germline segment, which might be a read error. This chain connects TRBV11-1 to TRBJ2-2, with a tentative D call TRBD2 (6 bases). Germline loops: CDR1 SGHAT, CDR2 FQDESV (reference sequence). The CDR3 consists of 16 residues. This CDR3 is CANSGFAVGSTGELFF. CDR3 coding DNA: TGTGCCAACAGCGGTTTCGCCGTCGGGAGTACCGGGGAGCTGTTTTTT.

Ten or more counts support this clonotype. V is TRBV20-1 and J is TRBJ2-7; 7 nucleotides align to TRBD1. CDR3 size: 11 residues. V gave up 4 bases and J gave up 12 bases; unmatched junction bases: 9. The germline V gene has CDR1 DFQATT and CDR2 SNEGSKA (reference sequence). In DNA, the CDR3 is TGCAGTGCTAAAACAGGGGCCGGGTGGTACTTC. Protein product: CSAKTGAGWYF.

The sample holds many counts of this clonotype. This sequence joins TRBV21-1 and TRBJ2-3; TRBD1, as called in the table, went unchecked against the DNA. TRBV21-1 is deemed a pseudogene. CDR3 length: 16 amino acids. In DNA, the CDR3 is TGTGCCAGCAGCATACCGGGACAGGCTGGGACAGATACGCAGTATTTT. Protein sequence: CASSIPGQAGTDTQYF.

This chain joins TRBV14 and TRBJ1-2, with D uncertain. The CDR3 runs 13 residues. V gave up 1 base and J gave up 4 bases, with 7 bases separating them. Per the germline V gene, CDR1 is SGHDN and CDR2 is FVKESK. This CDR3 is CASSQVLSYGYTF. The CDR3 DNA is TGTGCCAGCAGCCAAGTACTGAGCTATGGCTACACCTTC. The entire variable domain, with the rest obtained from reference TRBV14 and TRBJ1-2, is as follows: EAGVTQFPSHSVIEKGQTVTLRCDPISGHDNLYWYRRVMGKEIKFLLHFVKESKQDESGMPNNRFLAERTGGTYSTLKVQPAELEDSGVYFCASSQVLSYGYTFGSGTRLTVV.

This clonotype was counted at least ten times. The chain carries TRBV7-8 and TRBJ2-7; 10 positions agree with TRBD1. The CDR3 has 16 residues. V lost 0 bases, J lost 6 bases, and 8 bases stayed unmatched. Germline V gives CDR1 SGHVS, CDR2 FQNEAQ. The CDR3 loop is CASSLARPGTGVEQYF. CDR3 nucleotides: TGTGCCAGCAGCTTAGCCCGTCCCGGGACAGGGGTCGAGCAGTACTTC. Full variable domain (remainder filled in from reference TRBV7-8 and TRBJ2-7): GAGVSQSPRYKVAKRGQDVALRCDPISGHVSLFWYQQALGQGPEFLTYFQNEAQLDKSGLPSDRFFAERPEGSVSTLKIQRTQQEDSAVYLCASSLARPGTGVEQYFGPGTRLTVT.

The rearrangement joins TRBV30 to TRBJ1-1; no definite D call. The V end lost 3 bases, the J end lost 2 bases, and 7 bases lay between the germline ends. The CDR3 sequence is 12 residues long. CDR1 is GTSNPN, CDR2 SVGIG, per germline (reference sequence). The CDR3 DNA is TGTGCCTGGAGGGCTTGTAACACTGAAGCTTTCTTT. It encodes CAWRACNTEAFF.

This clonotype has a count of ten or more. The V call is TRBV5-1, the J call TRBJ1-4, with 7 nucleotides matching TRBD1. The CDR3 is made up of 13 amino acids. Germline CDR1 is SGHRS and CDR2 is YFSETQ. Trimming took 3 bases from V and 11 from J; bases not matched to a gene: 7. CDR3: CASSSGAGGKLFF. The CDR3 DNA sequence: TGCGCCAGCAGCTCTGGGGCAGGGGGGAAACTGTTTTTT.